This is a list of T cell receptor beta chains from one sample in a study of blood T cell repertoires in COVID-19. Only in-frame clones appear in the TCRdb table, and some are missing; sequencing was by immunoSEQ multiplex PCR. The sample contains 75,000 to 90,000 clones, around 82% of which appear only once. Material for sequencing was peripheral blood. The receptor set was obtained from a man in his fifties or sixties with COVID-19, enrolled during active disease. Both conserved end residues are part of each CDR3. Each record gives: clone size, V gene, J gene, D gene, CDR3 DNA, CDR3 protein. A D gene is named only where the DNA matches it firmly. A clone size is listed for some rows: how often the clone was seen (once, few, many), or a class if it is expanded.

.,TRBV15,TRBJ1-1,.,TGTGCCACCAGCTCGCCTGACAGGGAAGCTTTCTTT,CATSSPDREAFF
.,TRBV7-9,TRBJ2-5,TRBD2,TGTGCCAGCAGCTGGCCGGGCCGAAACCCGACTAGCGTTCGGGAGACCCAGTACTTC,CASSWPGRNPTSVRETQYF
.,TRBV18,TRBJ2-7,.,TGTGCCAGCTCGTACAGGGACCACGAGCAGTACTTC,CASSYRDHEQYF
.,TRBV14,TRBJ2-1,TRBD2,TGTGCCAGCAGCCCTGAGCCTACTAGCGGGAGTGGGGAGCAGTTCTTC,CASSPEPTSGSGEQFF
few,TRBV4-1,TRBJ2-1,TRBD2,TGCGCCAGCAGCCAAGATCCCTTAGCGGGGGCCAACAATGAGCAGTTCTTC,CASSQDPLAGANNEQFF
.,TRBV5-1,TRBJ2-6,.,TGCGCCAGCAGTCCAGGGCTCTCTGGGGCCAACGTCCTGACTTTC,CASSPGLSGANVLTF
.,TRBV7-9,TRBJ1-3,.,TGTGCCAGCACCTTGTCAGGGCCCAACTCTGGAAACACCATATATTTT,CASTLSGPNSGNTIYF
.,TRBV7-6,TRBJ1-6,.,TGTGCCAGCAGCTTGGGTTCCCGGGACACTAATTCACCCCTCCACTTT,CASSLGSRDTNSPLHF
.,TRBV12-5,TRBJ1-3,.,TGTGCTAGTGGCCACCGTAGGGGCTCTGGAAACACCATATATTTT,CASGHRRGSGNTIYF
.,TRBV11-3,TRBJ2-2,.,TGTGCCAGCAGCTTAGCCCGGGGCGGGGAGCTGTTTTTT,CASSLARGGELFF
.,TRBV10-3,TRBJ1-2,.,TGTGCCATCAGTGACGACAGGCCGAACTATGGCTACACCTTC,CAISDDRPNYGYTF
.,TRBV13,TRBJ2-6,.,TGTGCCAGCAGTCCGTCGGGCTCTGGGGCCAACGTCCTGACTTTC,CASSPSGSGANVLTF
.,TRBV14,TRBJ2-2,.,TGTGCCAGCAGCCCAGGGGGGCTGACCGGGGAGCTGTTTTTT,CASSPGGLTGELFF
once,TRBV20-1,TRBJ1-1,.,TGCAGTGCTAGTGGTGGGCTTGGGAACACTGAAGCTTTCTTT,CSASGGLGNTEAFF
.,TRBV19,TRBJ1-5,.,TGTGCCAGTAGTCCGTACATCCAGGACAGCCAGCCCCAGCATTTT,CASSPYIQDSQPQHF
.,TRBV7-3,TRBJ1-5,TRBD1,TGTGCCAGCAGTCTTTCAGGGGGCGCGGGGCAGCCCCAGCATTTT,CASSLSGGAGQPQHF
.,TRBV9,TRBJ2-3,.,TGTGCCAGCAGGAGGGGGACCACAGATACGCAGTATTTT,CASRRGTTDTQYF
.,TRBV2,TRBJ1-1,.,TGTGCCAGCAGTGAAGCGCGCGGCAGGGGAACGGGGACTGAAGCTTTCTTT,CASSEARGRGTGTEAFF
few,TRBV3-1/TRBV3-2,TRBJ1-4,.,TGTGCCAGCAGCCAGGTTACAGGGTTGAGTGAAAAACTGTTTTTT,CASSQVTGLSEKLFF
.,TRBV5-4,TRBJ2-7,TRBD2,TGTGCCAGCAGCTTGGGGGGCGGGAGCCTCTACGAGCAGTACTTC,CASSLGGGSLYEQYF
.,TRBV6-5,TRBJ2-7,TRBD2,TGTGCCAGCAGTTCCCCGACTAGCGGGAGGGGGGAGCAGTACTTC,CASSSPTSGRGEQYF
.,TRBV7-3,TRBJ2-1,.,TGTGCCAGCAGCCCCGGGGGTAGGAATGAGCAGTTCTTC,CASSPGGRNEQFF
few,TRBV2,TRBJ1-6,TRBD1,TGTGCCAGCAAGGGGGCCCCGATCCCCCTCCACTTT,CASKGAPIPLHF
.,TRBV4-2,TRBJ2-5,TRBD2,TGTGCCAGCAGCCCGGGACTAGCGGGAGCGTTCCAAGAGACCCAGTACTTC,CASSPGLAGAFQETQYF
.,TRBV25-1,TRBJ1-6,TRBD1,TGTGCCAGCAACACGGACAGGGGCGGTAGTTCACCCCTCCACTTT,CASNTDRGGSSPLHF
.,TRBV7-3,TRBJ2-1,TRBD2,TGTGCCAGCAGCACAAGCGGGGGTCCCTACAATGAGCAGTTCTTC,CASSTSGGPYNEQFF
.,TRBV19,TRBJ2-5,TRBD2,TGTGCCAGTAGACCGGGGGGAGGACTTCTGTACTTC,CASRPGGGLLYF
.,TRBV6-5,TRBJ1-2,.,TGTGCCAGCACCCCAGGGGCACGAAACTATGGCTACACCTTC,CASTPGARNYGYTF
few,TRBV2,TRBJ1-5,.,TGTGCCAGCAGGCAGTCTCTCGCAGGCCCCGAGAGCAATCAGCCCCAGCATTTT,CASRQSLAGPESNQPQHF
.,TRBV10-3,TRBJ2-7,TRBD1,TGTGCCATCAGAGGACAGGGAGGTGGGCAGTACTTC,CAIRGQGGGQYF
.,TRBV12-3/TRBV12-4,TRBJ1-2,.,TGTGCCAGCAGTTTGGGGGCAAGCTATGGCTACACCTTC,CASSLGASYGYTF
.,TRBV29-1,TRBJ2-2,TRBD2,TGCAGCGTTGTCACTAGCGGGAGCGGTACCGGGGAGCTGTTTTTT,CSVVTSGSGTGELFF
.,TRBV7-2,TRBJ2-7,TRBD2,TGTGCCAGCAGCCAGCGGCTAGCGGGATACGAGCAGTACTTC,CASSQRLAGYEQYF
.,TRBV2,TRBJ1-2,TRBD1,TGTGCCAGCAGTTTCCGGGACAGGGGGGGGTATGGCTACACCTTC,CASSFRDRGGYGYTF
few,TRBV7-9,TRBJ2-7,.,TGTGCCAGCGTTCAGACAGGAAGCTCCTACGAGCAGTACTTC,CASVQTGSSYEQYF
.,TRBV6-5,TRBJ1-1,.,TGTGCCAGCAGAAACAGCGGTGAAGCTTTCTTT,CASRNSGEAFF
.,TRBV5-1,TRBJ1-3,.,TGCGCCAGCAGCTTGGACGGGATCCCTGGAAACACCATATATTTT,CASSLDGIPGNTIYF
.,TRBV4-3,TRBJ2-2,.,TGCGCCAGCAGCCCGACGGCGGGGGCAGGGACCGGGGAGCTGTTTTTT,CASSPTAGAGTGELFF
.,TRBV5-1,TRBJ1-2,TRBD1,TGCGCCAGCAGCTTGGACCCGGACAGGCCTAACTATGGCTACACCTTC,CASSLDPDRPNYGYTF
.,TRBV7-9,TRBJ2-3,.,TGTGCCAGCAGCTTACAGGGCTCCACAGATACGCAGTATTTT,CASSLQGSTDTQYF